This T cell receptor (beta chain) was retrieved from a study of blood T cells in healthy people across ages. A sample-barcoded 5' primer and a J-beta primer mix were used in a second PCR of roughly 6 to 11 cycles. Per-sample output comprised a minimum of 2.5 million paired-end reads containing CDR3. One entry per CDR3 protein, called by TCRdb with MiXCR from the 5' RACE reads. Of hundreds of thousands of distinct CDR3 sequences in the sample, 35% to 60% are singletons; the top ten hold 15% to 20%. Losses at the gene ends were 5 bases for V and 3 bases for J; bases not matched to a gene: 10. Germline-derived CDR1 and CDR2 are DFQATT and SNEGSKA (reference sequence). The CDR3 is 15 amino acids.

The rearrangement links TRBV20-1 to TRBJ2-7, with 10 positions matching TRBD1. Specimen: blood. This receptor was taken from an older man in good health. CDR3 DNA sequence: TGCAGTGCTTCGCTTACGGGACAGGGGTACTACGAGCAGTACTTC. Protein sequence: CSASLTGQGYYEQYF.